This T cell receptor (beta chain) was sequenced for a study of T cells in Graves' hyperthyroidism and ophthalmopathy. Whole-study findings and limits: Among clonotypes expanded in thyroid above 0.001, most were also found in blood.

Researchers amplified the TCR beta CDR3 regions from RNA transcripts. HTBI primers drove first-round RT-PCR of the TCR CDR3. MiXCR, run by TCRdb on the multiplex PCR reads, gives a single entry per CDR3 protein. The data contain some 510,000 distinct CDR3 sequences, around 21% of them singletons. Between the trimmed V and J ends, which lost 0 bases and 4 bases, there was a span of 4 bases. The CDR3 spans 14 residues. Germline V gene data show CDR1 as SGHDN and CDR2 as FVKESK. This clonotype was picked up a small number of times. The antigen is not known. The source of this sequence is a man younger than 35 with Graves' hyperthyroidism. The gene calls are TRBV14 and TRBJ1-6; no clear D gene. Sequenced sample: blood. The DNA for the CDR3 is TGTGCCAGCAGCCAAGAAGGGTATAATTCACCCCTCCACTTT. It specifies CASSQEGYNSPLHF.